This is a list of T cell receptor beta chains from one sample in a study of blood T cell repertoires in COVID-19. Produced via immunoSEQ multiplex PCR; TCRdb's table is partial and in-frame only. The repertoire holds more than 85,000 clones, with almost 85% as singletons. The specimen was peripheral blood. These receptors were obtained from a man in his 70s with acute or convalescent COVID-19. The CDR3 runs from the conserved cysteine through the conserved F or W. A D gene is named only where the DNA matches it firmly. Size is omitted from some rows. Given values are once, few, many or a class for expanded clones.

d_call	cdr3_length	clone_size	v_call	j_call	cdr3_aa	cdr3_nt
NA	12	NA	TRBV18	TRBJ1-1	CASSPDQRGAFF	TGTGCCAGCTCACCAGACCAACGAGGAGCTTTCTTT
NA	12	NA	TRBV29-1	TRBJ1-1	CSVELGVTEAFF	TGCAGCGTTGAATTAGGGGTCACTGAAGCTTTCTTT
NA	13	NA	TRBV19	TRBJ2-7	CASSVRESYEQYF	TGTGCCAGTAGTGTCAGGGAATCCTACGAGCAGTACTTC
TRBD2	16	few	TRBV5-1	TRBJ2-7	CASSLFPAGNSYEQYF	TGCGCCAGCAGCTTGTTCCCAGCGGGAAACTCCTACGAGCAGTACTTC
NA	13	NA	TRBV28	TRBJ2-7	CASSPILRYEQYF	TGTGCCAGCAGCCCCATTTTGCGGTACGAGCAGTACTTC
NA	15	NA	TRBV30	TRBJ1-2	CAWSYSGARTYGYTF	TGTGCCTGGAGTTATTCGGGAGCCAGAACCTATGGCTACACCTTC
NA	16	NA	TRBV7-3	TRBJ2-6	CASSSRGGPGANVLTF	TGTGCCAGCAGCTCCCGTGGAGGCCCTGGGGCCAACGTCCTGACTTTC
NA	14	NA	TRBV9	TRBJ2-3	CASSPVVGTDTQYF	TGTGCCAGCAGCCCCGTAGTGGGCACAGATACGCAGTATTTT
NA	14	NA	TRBV27	TRBJ2-3	CASGRELNTDTQYF	TGTGCCAGCGGTCGGGAGCTAAACACAGATACGCAGTATTTT
TRBD2	14	NA	TRBV24-1	TRBJ2-7	CATKSGGSYYEQYF	TGTGCCACCAAGTCCGGGGGGAGCTACTACGAGCAGTACTTC
NA	13	few	TRBV12-3/TRBV12-4	TRBJ1-2	CASSYPRGNGYTF	TGTGCCAGCAGTTACCCCCGGGGAAATGGCTACACCTTC
NA	12	NA	TRBV2	TRBJ2-7	CASSEARREQYF	TGTGCCAGCAGTGAAGCGCGGCGCGAGCAGTACTTC
NA	11	NA	TRBV19	TRBJ2-5	CASSISETQYF	TGTGCCAGTAGTATTTCGGAGACCCAGTACTTC
NA	13	NA	TRBV5-1	TRBJ1-4	CASSGGGDEKLFF	TGCGCCAGCAGCGGCGGCGGGGATGAAAAACTGTTTTTT
TRBD2	16	NA	TRBV11-1	TRBJ2-1	CASSLKIAGDSTKQFF	TGTGCCAGCAGCTTAAAGATAGCGGGAGACTCAACCAAACAGTTCTTC
NA	16	NA	TRBV24-1	TRBJ1-2	CATSDSSGVPGSGYTF	TGTGCCACCAGTGATTCCTCGGGGGTCCCAGGATCTGGCTACACCTTC
NA	13	NA	TRBV7-9	TRBJ1-1	CASSRMAGTEAFF	TGTGCCAGCAGCCGGATGGCGGGCACTGAAGCTTTCTTT
NA	11	NA	TRBV30	TRBJ1-2	CAWGRNYGYTF	TGTGCCTGGGGCAGGAACTATGGCTACACCTTC
TRBD2	13	once	TRBV7-8	TRBJ2-1	CASSSSSGVEQFF	TGTGCCAGCAGCTCCTCTAGCGGGGTTGAGCAGTTCTTC
NA	15	NA	TRBV14	TRBJ1-1	CASSQDRIQNTEAFF	TGTGCCAGCAGCCAAGATCGAATACAGAACACTGAAGCTTTCTTT
TRBD1	16	NA	TRBV6-1	TRBJ2-1	CASSEALQGAMYEQFF	TGTGCCAGCAGTGAAGCGCTTCAGGGGGCAATGTATGAGCAGTTCTTC
NA	14	NA	TRBV4-1	TRBJ2-3	CASSQSQVIGTQYF	TGCGCCAGCAGCCAATCCCAAGTTATCGGTACGCAGTATTTT
NA	11	NA	TRBV5-1	TRBJ2-7	CASRGGYEQYF	TGCGCCAGCAGAGGAGGTTACGAGCAGTACTTC
TRBD2	14	NA	TRBV10-1	TRBJ2-1	CASSSSGAHNEQFF	TGCGCCAGCAGTTCTAGCGGGGCTCACAATGAGCAGTTCTTC
TRBD2	15	NA	TRBV5-4	TRBJ2-1	CASSLTSGGANEQFF	TGTGCCAGCAGCCTAACTAGCGGGGGGGCGAATGAGCAGTTCTTC
TRBD1	16	NA	TRBV9	TRBJ1-3	CASSAGQGPNGNTIYF	TGTGCCAGCAGCGCGGGACAGGGGCCTAACGGAAACACCATATATTTT